This is a list of T cell receptor beta chains from one sample in a study of T cells after yellow fever vaccination. One entry per CDR3 protein results from TCRdb running MiXCR on the 5' RACE reads. The profile covers a few hundred thousand distinct CDR3 sequences, with roughly 6.2% appearing a single time and approximately 16% taken by the ten largest. Sequenced here: PBMCs, sampled 5 days after the yellow fever booster vaccination. The receptors originated from a man under 40 who received the YFV17D yellow fever vaccine. Each CDR3 is given with its conserved first and last residue. A D gene is named only where the DNA matches it firmly. Rows may omit the clone size; those that give it use once, few, many or a size class.

j_gene	len	abundance	v_gene	d_gene	CDR3nt	CDR3aa
TRBJ2-5	15	.	TRBV18	.	TGTGCCAGCTCACGCTACAGCAAGGACCAAGAGACCCAGTACTTC	CASSRYSKDQETQYF
TRBJ2-3	13	few	TRBV25-1	.	TGTGCCAGCAGTGAATCTTATATGGATACGCAGTATTTT	CASSESYMDTQYF
TRBJ2-3	16	.	TRBV20-1	.	TGCAGTGCTAGAGGAAGTGAAGGCTCTAGCACAGATACGCAGTATTTT	CSARGSEGSSTDTQYF
TRBJ1-1	12	many	TRBV5-4	.	TGTGCCAGCAGCACCCGCACATCCCGAGCTTTCTTT	CASSTRTSRAFF
TRBJ2-3	12	.	TRBV30	.	TGTGCCTGGAGGTTGGAGACAGATACGCAGTATTTT	CAWRLETDTQYF
TRBJ2-1	20	.	TRBV24-1	TRBD2	TGTGCCACCAGTGATGCCCCCGGGACTAGCGGGAGTCGTGCCTACAATGAGCAGTTCTTC	CATSDAPGTSGSRAYNEQFF
TRBJ2-3	14	.	TRBV11-2	.	TGTGCCAGCAGGACCCTAGGGGCGCCAGATACGCAGTATTTT	CASRTLGAPDTQYF
TRBJ2-1	12	few	TRBV7-9	.	TGTGCCAGCAGCTTAGGAAGTAGCTTAGGTTTCTTC	CASSLGSSLGFF
TRBJ2-7	13	many	TRBV20-1	.	TGCAGTGCTCGCGCCCCGCAGGGTCGCGAGCAGTACTTC	CSARAPQGREQYF
TRBJ2-1	13	few	TRBV29-1	TRBD2	TGCAGCGCGGGGAGTAGCGGGAGGTATGAGCAGTTCTTC	CSAGSSGRYEQFF
TRBJ2-5	17	.	TRBV6-5	.	TGTGCCAGCAGTTACCCCCATGTCGGGGCGAACCAAGAGACCCAGTACTTC	CASSYPHVGANQETQYF
TRBJ2-3	18	few	TRBV4-3	.	TGCGCCAGCAGCCAAGATAGTTACGGCGGCACTAGCACAGATACGCAGTATTTT	CASSQDSYGGTSTDTQYF
TRBJ2-7	14	few	TRBV30	TRBD2	TGTGCCTGGAGCCTAGCGGGAAGTAGTTACGAGCAGTACTTC	CAWSLAGSSYEQYF
TRBJ2-7	18	.	TRBV11-1	TRBD2	TGTGCCAGCAGCTTCCGGGCTAGCGGGAGGCGCCAGTCGTACGAGCAGTACTTC	CASSFRASGRRQSYEQYF
TRBJ2-4	12	few	TRBV7-9	.	TGTGCCAGCAGCGAAGGAGGGAACATTCAGTACTTC	CASSEGGNIQYF
TRBJ1-1	13	.	TRBV5-4	.	TGTGCCAGCACCGGCCAGGGACACACTGAAGCTTTCTTT	CASTGQGHTEAFF
TRBJ2-5	15	.	TRBV18	TRBD2	TGTGCCAGCTCACCTCAGCGGGAGTATGGAGAGACCCAGTACTTC	CASSPQREYGETQYF
TRBJ2-3	16	few	TRBV4-3	TRBD1	TGCGCCAGCAGCCAAGAGAGGACAGGGAACACAGATACGCAGTATTTT	CASSQERTGNTDTQYF
TRBJ2-5	13	.	TRBV7-2	.	TGTGCCAGCAGCTTATTGCCTGGGGAGACCCAGTACTTC	CASSLLPGETQYF
TRBJ1-1	14	many	TRBV3-1	.	TGTGCCAGCAGCCAAGGGTTGGGGCACACTGAAGCTTTCTTT	CASSQGLGHTEAFF
TRBJ2-7	13	many	TRBV18	TRBD1	TGTGCCAGCTTGGGAGACAGGGGCGACGAGCAGTACTTC	CASLGDRGDEQYF
TRBJ2-3	13	.	TRBV7-9	.	TGTGCCAGCAGCCCACCACACACAGATACGCAGTATTTT	CASSPPHTDTQYF
TRBJ2-1	15	many	TRBV12-3/TRBV12-4	.	TGTGCCAGCAGTTTAGGAGGAGGGAGGAGGAATGAGCAGTTCTTC	CASSLGGGRRNEQFF
TRBJ1-5	12	.	TRBV28	.	TGTGCCAGCAGCTTGCGGGGTGGGCGATTGTATTTT	CASSLRGGRLYF
TRBJ1-1	14	many	TRBV18	.	TGTGCCAGCTCACCTGTGGCAGGCTTGTCTGAAGCTTTCTTT	CASSPVAGLSEAFF
TRBJ2-1	17	.	TRBV20-1	TRBD2	TGCAGTGCTAGAGATGGTCGACTAGCCGGTTCCTACAATGAGCAGTTCTTC	CSARDGRLAGSYNEQFF
TRBJ2-3	16	.	TRBV7-2	TRBD2	TGTGCCAGCAGCGTAAGGGGCGGGAGGGTCACAGATACGCAGTATTTT	CASSVRGGRVTDTQYF
TRBJ2-7	15	few	TRBV20-1	.	TGCAGTGCTAGAGATCAGGAGCCGAGAGGATACGAGCAGTACTTC	CSARDQEPRGYEQYF
TRBJ2-3	19	few	TRBV6-5	TRBD1	TGTGCCAGCAGTTACTCGGCCCCGATTAACAGGGGTTACACAGATACGCAGTATTTT	CASSYSAPINRGYTDTQYF
TRBJ2-1	17	few	TRBV5-1	TRBD2	TGCGCCAGCAGCTTGGGTGGAGCGGGAGCCTCCTACAATGAGCAGTTCTTC	CASSLGGAGASYNEQFF